This is a list of T cell receptor beta chains from one sample in a study of blood T cell repertoires in COVID-19. TCRdb's copy holds only in-frame clones and misses some; the assay was immunoSEQ multiplex PCR. Among approximately 140,000 clones listed, roughly 90% were seen once. Material for sequencing was peripheral blood. These receptors were obtained from a man between 70 and 80 years old with active COVID-19. The conserved cysteine and the conserved F or W are not part of the CDR3 here.

CDR3	V	J
ASSLVGQALSYEQY	TRBV5-6	TRBJ2-7
ASSLGQNQPQH	TRBV28	TRBJ1-5
ASSSPSSAYNEQF	TRBV28	TRBJ2-1
AWSSGGWAYEQY	TRBV30	TRBJ2-7
ASSVVPQGNTEAF	TRBV9	TRBJ1-1
ASSYRSAAVFGTDTQY	TRBV7-9	TRBJ2-3
ASSAQGNGAF	TRBV4-2	TRBJ1-1
ASSVAGGNTEAF	TRBV9	TRBJ1-1
ASSGQGNQPQH	TRBV12-3/TRBV12-4	TRBJ1-5
AWSGRGGRGYT	TRBV30	TRBJ1-2
ASSVLPGQGPYEQY	TRBV5-6	TRBJ2-7
ASSYLGGTTEAF	TRBV28	TRBJ1-1
ASSPPVDTEAF	TRBV7-9	TRBJ1-1
ASSLVIAGEYEQY	TRBV5-1	TRBJ2-7
ASSTVRDKGLNQPQH	TRBV19	TRBJ1-5
ASSSYEGGGRSPLH	TRBV6-6	TRBJ1-6
AWTLGQGGTIY	TRBV30	TRBJ1-3
SVGREGVNNEQF	TRBV29-1	TRBJ2-1
ASSPRTGGTDTQY	TRBV28	TRBJ2-3
ASTPDRGQNTIY	TRBV7-9	TRBJ1-3
ASSLRGANGYT	TRBV28	TRBJ1-2
ASSSPGGGYSYEQY	TRBV28	TRBJ2-7
AITSGTSGRIDEQF	TRBV10-3	TRBJ2-1
ASRLSPLQGAYNEQF	TRBV7-2	TRBJ2-1
APLRRTESYEQY	TRBV19	TRBJ2-7
ASSPPAQGTEAF	TRBV5-1	TRBJ1-1
AWSPTGTGELF	TRBV30	TRBJ2-2
ATSRDKGDRNQPQH	TRBV15	TRBJ1-5
ASSPRTSGRRETQY	TRBV19	TRBJ2-5
ASSLTGGNTIY	TRBV28	TRBJ1-3
ASSQGSLAGVETGELF	TRBV4-2	TRBJ2-2
ASSGTGLTDTQY	TRBV27	TRBJ2-3
ASSKGRGGYNEQY	TRBV21-1	TRBJ2-7
ASTKAGAMYEQY	TRBV7-9	TRBJ2-7
ASTEFGGADYEQY	TRBV6-5	TRBJ2-7
ASTIPGTSGILNEQY	TRBV10-1	TRBJ2-7
ASSFRIAGAPLEQY	TRBV5-1	TRBJ2-7
ASSPLTGTGGSMGYT	TRBV3-1/TRBV3-2	TRBJ1-2
ATGTPSSYEQY	TRBV7-9	TRBJ2-7
ASRERAMAWETQY	TRBV7-6	TRBJ2-5
ASKGGGNTIY	TRBV6-5	TRBJ1-3
ASRQDVLFDEQF	TRBV19	TRBJ2-1
ASRVAGYNEQF	TRBV7-9	TRBJ2-1
ASSLGQGYGYT	TRBV11-2	TRBJ1-2
ASSLDREAEQY	TRBV19	TRBJ2-7
ASSLGLITDTQY	TRBV19	TRBJ2-3
ASSLAQRVNEKLF	TRBV5-5	TRBJ1-4
ASSAGDRYQETQY	TRBV5-1	TRBJ2-5
ASSSDRGKSYEQY	TRBV5-4	TRBJ2-7
ASSRRQGGEYEQY	TRBV2	TRBJ2-7
ASNAGTGARNEQF	TRBV7-6	TRBJ2-1
ASRGTGMNTEAF	TRBV5-1	TRBJ1-1
ASSLAGGDYEQY	TRBV7-3	TRBJ2-7
ASSPIGETYNEQF	TRBV18	TRBJ2-1
ASSPRMSRDTKTQY	TRBV18	TRBJ2-5
ASREGDRATGELF	TRBV5-4	TRBJ2-2
ASSPEQGGFNQPQH	TRBV7-6	TRBJ1-5
AGASGRALAGELF	TRBV10-1	TRBJ2-2
ASSRGYTEAF	TRBV12-3/TRBV12-4	TRBJ1-1
ASSRGQGNLF	TRBV7-9	TRBJ2-2